This TCR beta chain was retrieved from a study of blood T cell repertoires in COVID-19. Background on the study: Collection of acute and convalescent COVID-19 samples took place in the United States, Italy and Spain.

The Seattle patients, enrolled during active infection, were followed longitudinally. Trimming left V 5 bases short and J 2 bases short, with 9 bases between. CDR1 is MRHNA, CDR2 SNTAGT, per germline. The CDR3 contains 13 residues. Original analysis: It was from reference gene primer amplification that nucleated cell counts were estimated. Sequenced by immunoSEQ multiplex PCR; TCRdb stores in-frame clones only, minus some. V and J calls and clone size are those listed in that table; D and trimming were worked out from the DNA. The table lists 150,000 to 200,000 clones, around four fifths of them singletons.

This chain links TRBV6-4 with TRBJ1-2; TRBD1 is a possible D gene (5 bases). Sequenced material: peripheral blood. This clonotype was obtained from a man aged 55 to 70 with COVID-19, enrolled during active disease. The CDR3 region has the DNA TGTGCCAGCAGTCCGGGACTGAACTATGGCTACACCTTC. Residues: CASSPGLNYGYTF.